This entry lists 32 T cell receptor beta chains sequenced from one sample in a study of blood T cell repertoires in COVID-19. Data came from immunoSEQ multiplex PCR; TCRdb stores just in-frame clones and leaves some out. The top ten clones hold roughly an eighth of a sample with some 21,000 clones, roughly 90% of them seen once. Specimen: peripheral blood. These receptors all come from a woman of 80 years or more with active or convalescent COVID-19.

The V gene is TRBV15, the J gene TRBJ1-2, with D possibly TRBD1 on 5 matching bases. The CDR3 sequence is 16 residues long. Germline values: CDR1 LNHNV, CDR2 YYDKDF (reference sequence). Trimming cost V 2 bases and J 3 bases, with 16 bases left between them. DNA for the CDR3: TGTGCCACCAGCAGACAGATGACAGATCCTTACTATGGCTACACCTTC. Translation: CATSRQMTDPYYGYTF. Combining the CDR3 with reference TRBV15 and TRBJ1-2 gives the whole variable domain DAMVIQNPRYQVTQFGKPVTLSCSQTLNHNVMYWYQQKSSQAPKLLFHYYDKDFNNEADTPDNFQSRRPNTSFCFLDIRSPGLGDTAMYLCATSRQMTDPYYGYTFGSGTRLTVV.

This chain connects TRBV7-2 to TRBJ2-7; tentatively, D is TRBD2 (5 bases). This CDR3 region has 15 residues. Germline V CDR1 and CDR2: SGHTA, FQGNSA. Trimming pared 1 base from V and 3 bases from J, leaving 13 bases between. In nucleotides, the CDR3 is TGTGCCAGCAGCTTAGGGCCTCATCGGGGCTACGAGCAGTACTTC. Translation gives CASSLGPHRGYEQYF.

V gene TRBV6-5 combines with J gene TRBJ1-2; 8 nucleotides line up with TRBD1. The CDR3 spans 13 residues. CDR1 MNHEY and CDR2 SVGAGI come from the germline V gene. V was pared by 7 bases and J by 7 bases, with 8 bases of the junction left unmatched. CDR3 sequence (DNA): TGTGCCAGCACCAAGGACAGGGTTGGTGGCTACACCTTC. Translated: CASTKDRVGGYTF.

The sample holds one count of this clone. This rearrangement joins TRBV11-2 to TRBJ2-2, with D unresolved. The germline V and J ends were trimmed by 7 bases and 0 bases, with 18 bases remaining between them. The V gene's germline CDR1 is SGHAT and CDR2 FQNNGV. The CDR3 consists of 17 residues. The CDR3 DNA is TGTGCCAGCATCCAAGCCCCGACATACGCGAACACCGGGGAGCTGTTTTTT. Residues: CASIQAPTYANTGELFF.

The CDR3 loop reads CASSPGLAGAVGELFF. In DNA, the CDR3 is TGCGCCAGCAGCCCTGGACTAGCGGGAGCGGTCGGGGAGCTGTTTTTT. The J gene is TRBJ2-2, the V gene TRBV5-1; 13 bases line up with TRBD2. This CDR3 has 16 amino acids. The germline V gene has CDR1 SGHRS and CDR2 YFSETQ. V was pared by 4 bases and J by 7 bases, with 7 bases of the junction left unmatched. Looking up the rest from reference TRBV5-1 and TRBJ2-2 gives the full variable domain: KAGVTQTPRYLIKTRGQQVTLSCSPISGHRSVSWYQQTPGQGLQFLFEYFSETQRNKGNFPGRFSGRQFSNSRSEMNVSTLELGDSALYLCASSPGLAGAVGELFFGEGSRLTVL.

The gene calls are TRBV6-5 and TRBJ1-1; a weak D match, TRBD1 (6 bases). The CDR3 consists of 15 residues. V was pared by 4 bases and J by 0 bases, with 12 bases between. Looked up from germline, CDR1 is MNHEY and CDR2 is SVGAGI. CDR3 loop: CASSSRDNMNTEAFF. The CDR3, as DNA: TGTGCCAGCAGTTCCCGGGACAACATGAACACTGAAGCTTTCTTT.

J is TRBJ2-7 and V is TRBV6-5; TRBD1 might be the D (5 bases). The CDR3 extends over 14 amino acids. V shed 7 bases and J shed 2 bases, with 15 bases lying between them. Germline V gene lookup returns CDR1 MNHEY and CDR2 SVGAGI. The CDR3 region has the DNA TGTGCCAGCAAGGACACGGCGCTTACCTACGAGCAGTACTTC. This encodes CASKDTALTYEQYF.

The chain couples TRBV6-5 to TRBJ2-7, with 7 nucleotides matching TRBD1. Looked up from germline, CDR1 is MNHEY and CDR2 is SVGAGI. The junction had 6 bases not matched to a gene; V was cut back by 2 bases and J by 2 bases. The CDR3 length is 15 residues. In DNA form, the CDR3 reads TGTGCCAGCAGTTACACCGGGACAGCAACCTACGAGCAGTACTTC. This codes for CASSYTGTATYEQYF.

As DNA, the CDR3 is TGTGCCAGCAGCTCGGCAGGGAAGGCCGGGGAGCTGTTTTTT. This sequence encodes CASSSAGKAGELFF. This chain links TRBV7-2 with TRBJ2-2, with D perhaps TRBD1 (5 bases). V was trimmed by 4 bases and J by 6 bases, leaving 12 bases between them. The CDR3 sequence is 14 residues long. CDR1 and CDR2 from the germline V gene are SGHTA and FQGNSA. Full variable domain (rest looked up from reference TRBV7-2 and TRBJ2-2): GAGVSQSPSNKVTEKGKDVELRCDPISGHTALYWYRQSLGQGLEFLIYFQGNSAPDKSGLPSDRFSAERTGGSVSTLTIQRTQQEDSAVYLCASSSAGKAGELFFGEGSRLTVL.

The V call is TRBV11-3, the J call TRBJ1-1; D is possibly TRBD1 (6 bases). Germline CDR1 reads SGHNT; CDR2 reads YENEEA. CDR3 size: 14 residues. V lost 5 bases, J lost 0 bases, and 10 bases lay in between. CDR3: CASSPGTLNTEAFF. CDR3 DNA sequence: TGTGCCAGCAGCCCAGGGACATTGAACACTGAAGCTTTCTTT.

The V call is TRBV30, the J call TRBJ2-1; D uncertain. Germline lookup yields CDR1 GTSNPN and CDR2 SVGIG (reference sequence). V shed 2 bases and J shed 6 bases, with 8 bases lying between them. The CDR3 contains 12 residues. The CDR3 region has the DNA TGTGCCTGGAGTTTCACAGTCAATGAGCAGTTCTTC. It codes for CAWSFTVNEQFF.

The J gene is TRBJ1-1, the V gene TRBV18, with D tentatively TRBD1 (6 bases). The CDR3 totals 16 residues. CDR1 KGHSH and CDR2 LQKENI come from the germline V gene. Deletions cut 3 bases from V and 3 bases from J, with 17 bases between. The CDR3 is CASSPYRGRGDTEAFF. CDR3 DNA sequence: TGTGCCAGCTCACCGTATAGGGGGAGAGGAGACACTGAAGCTTTCTTT.

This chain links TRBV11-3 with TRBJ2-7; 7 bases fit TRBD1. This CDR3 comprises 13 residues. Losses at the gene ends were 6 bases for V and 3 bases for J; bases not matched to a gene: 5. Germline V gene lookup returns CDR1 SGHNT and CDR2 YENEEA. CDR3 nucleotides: TGTGCCAGCAGTAGACAGGGTATCTACGAGCAGTACTTC. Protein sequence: CASSRQGIYEQYF.

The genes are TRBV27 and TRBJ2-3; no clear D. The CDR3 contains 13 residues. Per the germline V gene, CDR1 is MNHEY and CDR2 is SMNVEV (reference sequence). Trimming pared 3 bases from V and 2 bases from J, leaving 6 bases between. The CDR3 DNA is TGTGCCAGCAGTTTCGTTAACACAGATACGCAGTATTTT. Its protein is CASSFVNTDTQYF.

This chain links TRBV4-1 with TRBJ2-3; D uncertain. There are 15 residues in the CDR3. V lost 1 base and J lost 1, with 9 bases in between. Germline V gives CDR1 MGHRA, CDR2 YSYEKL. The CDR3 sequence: CASSQALRGTDTQYF. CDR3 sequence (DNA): TGCGCCAGCAGCCAAGCCCTGCGAGGCACAGATACGCAGTATTTT.

CDR3 nucleotide sequence: TGTGCCAGCAGCCTGGATACAGGGGGCTATGGCTACACCTTC. Amino acids: CASSLDTGGYGYTF. The rearrangement links TRBV5-4 to TRBJ1-2, with 8 bases fitting TRBD1. CDR1 is SGHNT and CDR2 is YYREEE in the germline V gene (reference sequence). The CDR3 totals 14 residues. V was clipped by 4 bases and J by 4 bases; unmatched bases: 6.

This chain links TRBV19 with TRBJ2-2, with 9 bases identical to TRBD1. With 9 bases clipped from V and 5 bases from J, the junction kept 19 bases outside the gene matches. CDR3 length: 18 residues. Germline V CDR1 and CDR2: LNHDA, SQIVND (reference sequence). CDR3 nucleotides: TGTGCCAGCGCACACATGAGGCCCGGACAGGGGTGGACCGGGGAGCTGTTTTTT. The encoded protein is CASAHMRPGQGWTGELFF.

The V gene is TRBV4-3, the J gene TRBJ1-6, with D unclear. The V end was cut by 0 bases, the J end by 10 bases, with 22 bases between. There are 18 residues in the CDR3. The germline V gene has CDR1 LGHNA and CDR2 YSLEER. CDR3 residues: CASSQDAPSDMRASPLHF. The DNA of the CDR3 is TGCGCCAGCAGCCAAGACGCCCCCAGCGATATGCGGGCCTCACCCCTCCACTTT.

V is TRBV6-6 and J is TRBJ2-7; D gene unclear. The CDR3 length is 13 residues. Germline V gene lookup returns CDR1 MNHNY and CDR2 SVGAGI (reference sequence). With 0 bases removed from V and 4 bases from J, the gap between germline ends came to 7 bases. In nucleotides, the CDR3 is TGTGCCAGCAGTTACTCGAAACAATACGAGCAGTACTTC. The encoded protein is CASSYSKQYEQYF.

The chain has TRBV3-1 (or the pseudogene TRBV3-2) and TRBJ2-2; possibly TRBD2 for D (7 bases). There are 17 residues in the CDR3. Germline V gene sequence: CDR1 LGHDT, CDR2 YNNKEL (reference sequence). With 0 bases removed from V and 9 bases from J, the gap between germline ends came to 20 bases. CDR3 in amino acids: CASSQDRGGGDIRELFF. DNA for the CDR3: TGTGCCAGCAGCCAAGATCGAGGGGGGGGCGATATCCGGGAGCTGTTTTTT.

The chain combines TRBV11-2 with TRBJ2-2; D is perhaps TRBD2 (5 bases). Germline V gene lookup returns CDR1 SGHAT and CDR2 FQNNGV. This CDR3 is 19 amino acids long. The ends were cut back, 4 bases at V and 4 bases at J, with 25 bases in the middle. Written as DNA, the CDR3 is TGTGCCAGCAGCTCAAGAACTCTCCCTCCGGGGTCTGGCACCGGGGAGCTGTTTTTT. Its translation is CASSSRTLPPGSGTGELFF.

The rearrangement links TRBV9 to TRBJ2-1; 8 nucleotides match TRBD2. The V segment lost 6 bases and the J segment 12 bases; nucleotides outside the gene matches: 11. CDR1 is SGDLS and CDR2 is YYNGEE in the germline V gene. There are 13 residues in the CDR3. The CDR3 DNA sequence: TGTGCCAGCACGGGGGATAGCGGGACCCGGCAGTTCTTC. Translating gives CASTGDSGTRQFF.

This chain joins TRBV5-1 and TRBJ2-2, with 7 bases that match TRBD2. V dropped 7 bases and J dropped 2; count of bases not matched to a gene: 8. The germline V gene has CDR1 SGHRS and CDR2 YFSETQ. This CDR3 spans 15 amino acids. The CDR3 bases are TGCGCCAGCCGAGGAGCTAGCGGAAACACCGGGGAGCTGTTTTTT. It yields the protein CASRGASGNTGELFF.

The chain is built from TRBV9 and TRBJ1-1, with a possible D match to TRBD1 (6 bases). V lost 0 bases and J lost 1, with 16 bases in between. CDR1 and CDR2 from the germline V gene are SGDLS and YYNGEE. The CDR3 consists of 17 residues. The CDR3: CASSVGAGGAQNTEAFF. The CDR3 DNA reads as TGTGCCAGCAGCGTAGGTGCCGGGGGGGCGCAGAACACTGAAGCTTTCTTT.

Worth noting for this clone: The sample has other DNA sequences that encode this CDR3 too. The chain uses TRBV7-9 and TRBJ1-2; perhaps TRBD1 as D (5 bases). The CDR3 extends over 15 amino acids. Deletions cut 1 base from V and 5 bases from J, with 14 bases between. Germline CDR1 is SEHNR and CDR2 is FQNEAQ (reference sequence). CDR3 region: CASSLERGGDYGYTF. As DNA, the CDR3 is TGTGCCAGCAGCTTAGAACGGGGAGGGGATTATGGCTACACCTTC. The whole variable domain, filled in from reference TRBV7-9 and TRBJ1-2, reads DTGVSQNPRHKITKRGQNVTFRCDPISEHNRLYWYRQTLGQGPEFLTYFQNEAQLEKSRLLSDRFSAERPKGSFSTLEIQRTEQGDSAMYLCASSLERGGDYGYTFGSGTRLTVV.

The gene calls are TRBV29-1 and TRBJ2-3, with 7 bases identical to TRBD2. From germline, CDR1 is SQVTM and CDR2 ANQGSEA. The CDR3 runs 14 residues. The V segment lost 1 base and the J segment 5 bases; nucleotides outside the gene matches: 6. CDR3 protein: CSVEGGRREDTQYF. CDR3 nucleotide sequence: TGCAGCGTTGAAGGCGGGAGAAGGGAAGATACGCAGTATTTT.

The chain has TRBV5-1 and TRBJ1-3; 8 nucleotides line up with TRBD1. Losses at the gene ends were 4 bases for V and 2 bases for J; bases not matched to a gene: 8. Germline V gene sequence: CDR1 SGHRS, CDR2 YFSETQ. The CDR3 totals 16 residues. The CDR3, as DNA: TGCGCCAGCAGCCAAAGGACAGGGTCTACTGGAAACACCATATATTTT. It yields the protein CASSQRTGSTGNTIYF.

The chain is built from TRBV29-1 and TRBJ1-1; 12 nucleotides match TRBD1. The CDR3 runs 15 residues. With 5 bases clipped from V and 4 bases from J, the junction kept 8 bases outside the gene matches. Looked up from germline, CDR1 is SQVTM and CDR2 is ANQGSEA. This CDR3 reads CSVLSRDRGPTEAFF. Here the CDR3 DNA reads TGCAGCGTTTTAAGTCGGGACAGGGGGCCCACTGAAGCTTTCTTT.

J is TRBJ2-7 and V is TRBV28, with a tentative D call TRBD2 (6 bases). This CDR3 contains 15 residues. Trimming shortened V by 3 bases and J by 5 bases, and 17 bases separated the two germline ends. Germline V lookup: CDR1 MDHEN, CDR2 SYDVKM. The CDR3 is CASSFVLGGRHEQYF. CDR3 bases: TGTGCCAGCAGTTTCGTGCTCGGGGGTCGGCACGAGCAGTACTTC.

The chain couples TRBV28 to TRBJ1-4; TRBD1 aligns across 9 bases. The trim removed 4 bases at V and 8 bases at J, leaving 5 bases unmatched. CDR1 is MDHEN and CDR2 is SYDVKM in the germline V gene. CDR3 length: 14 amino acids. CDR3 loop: CASSSSGTGEKLFF. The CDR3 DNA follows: TGTGCCAGCAGTTCTTCCGGGACAGGGGAAAAACTGTTTTTT.

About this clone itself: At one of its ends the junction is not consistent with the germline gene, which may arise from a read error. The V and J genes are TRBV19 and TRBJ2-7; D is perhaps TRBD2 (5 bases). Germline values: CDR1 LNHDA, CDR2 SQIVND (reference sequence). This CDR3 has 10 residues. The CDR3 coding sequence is TGTGCCAGTCTAAAGACGGGATCGGACTTC. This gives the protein CASLKTGSDF.

Here the CDR3 reads CASSSDRGQGTGSNYGYTF. In DNA, the CDR3 is TGTGCCAGCAGTTCGGACAGGGGGCAAGGAACCGGATCTAACTATGGCTACACCTTC. The J gene is TRBJ1-2, the V gene TRBV27; TRBD1 agrees at 11 bases. The germline gives CDR1 MNHEY, CDR2 SMNVEV (reference sequence). The CDR3 extends over 19 amino acids. The V and J ends lost 4 bases and 0 bases, in that order; junction bases with no gene match: 13.